The 15 T cell receptor beta chains in this list originate from one sample, sequenced in a study of PD-L1 blockade in urothelial cancer. Measured with immunoSEQ multiplex PCR; TCRdb has only the in-frame clones, and not every one. The sample carries roughly 20,000 clones, around 90% recorded once. Material: PBMCs, obtained around atezolizumab (anti-PD-L1) treatment. All receptors derive from a man aged 45 to 65 with urothelial cancer.

The chain recombines TRBV5-4 with TRBJ1-1, with D maybe TRBD1 (5 bases). Germline V gene sequence: CDR1 SGHNT, CDR2 YYREEE (reference sequence). The CDR3 sequence is 14 residues long. The germline V and J ends were trimmed by 0 bases and 5 bases, with 11 bases remaining between them. The CDR3 region is CASSLGTQSTEAFF. DNA for the CDR3: TGTGCCAGCAGCTTGGGGACACAAAGTACTGAAGCTTTCTTT.

This clone was picked up one time. The chain recombines TRBV7-9 with TRBJ2-7; 7 bases align to TRBD1. Per the germline V gene, CDR1 is SEHNR and CDR2 is FQNEAQ (reference sequence). The length of the CDR3 is 14 residues. Losses at the gene ends were 5 bases for V and 5 bases for J; bases not matched to a gene: 9. The DNA of the CDR3 is TGTGCCAGCAGCCTTATTACAGGGGCCGACGAGCAGTACTTC. The encoded protein is CASSLITGADEQYF.

The chain joins TRBV2 to TRBJ1-1; 7 nucleotides line up with TRBD1. Trimming at V came to 4 bases and at J to 9 bases, leaving 8 bases not matched to a gene. Germline V gene lookup returns CDR1 SNHLY and CDR2 FYNNEI. This CDR3 comprises 13 residues. The CDR3 DNA is TGTGCCAGCAGTGTTGGGACAGCAACTAAAGCTTTCTTT. This gives the protein CASSVGTATKAFF.

The V call is TRBV27, the J call TRBJ2-7; D possibly corresponds to TRBD2 (6 bases). Germline V gene lookup returns CDR1 MNHEY and CDR2 SMNVEV (reference sequence). CDR3 size: 15 residues. With 3 bases removed from V and 4 bases from J, the gap between germline ends came to 16 bases. The CDR3 nucleotides read TGTGCCAGCAGTTTTCGGCGGGGTGATGGGTACGAGCAGTACTTC. Protein product: CASSFRRGDGYEQYF.

This rearrangement joins TRBV7-2 to TRBJ2-3; TRBD1 matches 8 bases. CDR3 length: 16 amino acids. After removal of 5 bases from V and 0 bases from J, the junction contained 7 bases not matched to a gene. Germline loops: CDR1 SGHTA, CDR2 FQGNSA. DNA for the CDR3: TGTGCCAGCAGCGAGGCAGGGGGCTTTAGCACAGATACGCAGTATTTT. Amino acid sequence: CASSEAGGFSTDTQYF. Complete variable domain (other parts from reference TRBV7-2 and TRBJ2-3): GAGVSQSPSNKVTEKGKDVELRCDPISGHTALYWYRQSLGQGLEFLIYFQGNSAPDKSGLPSDRFSAERTGGSVSTLTIQRTQQEDSAVYLCASSEAGGFSTDTQYFGPGTRLTVL.

The rearrangement links TRBV19 to TRBJ2-2; D might be TRBD2 (5 bases). This CDR3 is 14 amino acids long. Germline loops: CDR1 LNHDA, CDR2 SQIVND (reference sequence). Deletions cut 6 bases from V and 2 bases from J, with 10 bases between. Written as DNA, the CDR3 is TGTGCCAGTAGCCCCCTAGCCAACACCGGGGAGCTGTTTTTT. Translating it yields CASSPLANTGELFF.

V usage is TRBV5-1 and J usage is TRBJ2-3; 9 bases are shared with TRBD2. V trimming: 3 bases; J trimming: 1 base; junction bases outside the gene matches: 18. The CDR3 is 20 residues long. Germline V gene lookup returns CDR1 SGHRS and CDR2 YFSETQ. The DNA for the CDR3 is TGCGCCAGCAGCTCCCACAGGGGAACTAGCGGGCCCGGGGGCACAGATACGCAGTATTTT. It is translated as CASSSHRGTSGPGGTDTQYF. The full variable domain, with the rest looked up from reference TRBV5-1 and TRBJ2-3, is KAGVTQTPRYLIKTRGQQVTLSCSPISGHRSVSWYQQTPGQGLQFLFEYFSETQRNKGNFPGRFSGRQFSNSRSEMNVSTLELGDSALYLCASSSHRGTSGPGGTDTQYFGPGTRLTVL.

The rearrangement joins TRBV11-3 to TRBJ2-5; D remains ambiguous. Germline V gene lookup returns CDR1 SGHNT and CDR2 YENEEA. V lost 0 bases, J lost 7 bases, and 6 bases lay in between. This CDR3 is 12 amino acids long. The CDR3 region has the DNA TGTGCCAGCAGCTTAGATAGGAGGACCCAGTACTTC. It encodes CASSLDRRTQYF.

This sequence joins TRBV19 and TRBJ1-4; 9 nucleotides match TRBD1. Germline V lookup: CDR1 LNHDA, CDR2 SQIVND (reference sequence). This CDR3 is built from 15 residues. The trim removed 6 bases at V and 2 bases at J, leaving 4 bases unmatched. DNA of the CDR3: TGTGCCAGTAGGGACAGGGGATGGACTAATGAAAAACTGTTTTTT. Its protein product is CASRDRGWTNEKLFF.

This clone appeared once. In DNA, the CDR3 is TGTGCCAGCAGTTCCGGGACAGGGGCGGCTTTCGGCGGCTACACCTTC. This translates into CASSSGTGAAFGGYTF. V gene TRBV6-6 combines with J gene TRBJ1-2, with TRBD1 identical over 10 bases. Trimming took 4 bases from V and 8 from J; bases not matched to a gene: 13. The CDR3 runs to 16 residues. CDR1 is MNHNY and CDR2 is SVGAGI in the germline V gene (reference sequence).

The chain links TRBV11-2 to TRBJ2-5, with D hard to call. V was cut by 3 bases and J by 3 bases, with 14 bases left in between. Germline V gene data show CDR1 as SGHAT and CDR2 as FQNNGV. The CDR3 consists of 15 residues. The chain's CDR3 is CASSLYSRSEETQYF. Written as DNA, the CDR3 is TGTGCCAGCAGCTTGTATTCTAGGTCAGAAGAGACCCAGTACTTC.

This chain uses TRBV6-1 with TRBJ2-1; TRBD2 agrees at 9 bases. J gave up 6 bases and V 3 bases, and 6 bases lay outside the gene matches. Per the germline V gene, CDR1 is MNHNS and CDR2 is SASEGT. The CDR3 has 15 amino acids. CDR3: CASSDFASGINEQFF. CDR3 nucleotides: TGTGCCAGCAGTGATTTTGCTAGCGGGATCAATGAGCAGTTCTTC.

The chain joins TRBV27 to TRBJ1-4, with a tentative D call TRBD1 (5 bases). V gave up 3 bases and J gave up 7 bases, with 18 bases separating them. The CDR3 loop spans 16 amino acids. Germline V CDR1 and CDR2: MNHEY, SMNVEV (reference sequence). The CDR3, as DNA: TGTGCCAGCAGTTTCCGGGGGTTACCCCCGATTGAAAAACTGTTTTTT. The encoded protein is CASSFRGLPPIEKLFF.

This sequence joins TRBV5-1 and TRBJ2-4; TRBD1 matches 11 bases. This CDR3 spans 16 amino acids. V gave up 3 bases and J gave up 3 bases; unmatched junction bases: 5. CDR1 and CDR2 from the germline V gene are SGHRS and YFSETQ. The CDR3 loop is CASSSGQGVVKNIQYF. The CDR3 DNA reads as TGCGCCAGCAGCTCGGGACAGGGGGTGGTCAAAAACATTCAGTACTTC.

As for this clone: One junction end disagrees with the germline gene, perhaps due to a read error. The chain has TRBV23-1 and TRBJ2-6; 11 bases agree with TRBD1. TRBV23-1 is an ORF, and what it does is uncertain. This CDR3 is 20 amino acids long. The CDR3 loop is CASSESNLGTGGPGANVLTF. The CDR3 bases are TGCGCCAGCAGTGAATCTAATCTCGGGACAGGGGGGCCTGGGGCCAACGTCCTGACTTTC.